The 30 T cell receptor beta chains below were found in one sample sequenced in a study of post-analysis software for immune sequencing data. The library was made from cDNA and included unique molecular identifiers. TCRdb re-called the PCR reads through MiXCR, storing one row per CDR3 protein. The repertoire holds 150,000 or so distinct CDR3 sequences, with 30% to 45% as singletons. The specimen comprised blood, sampled after autologous hematopoietic stem cell transplantation. The receptors come from a girl aged 5-17 years with multiple sclerosis.

The chain combines TRBV7-6 with TRBJ2-7; 14 positions match TRBD2. J was trimmed by 5 bases and V by 3 bases; bases with no gene match: 0. There are 14 residues in the CDR3. In germline, CDR1 is SGHVS, CDR2 FNYEAQ. The CDR3: CASSLTSGRDEQYF. The CDR3 coding sequence is TGTGCCAGCAGCTTGACTAGCGGGAGGGACGAGCAGTACTTC.

The chain employs TRBV20-1 and TRBJ2-5, with D possibly matching TRBD1 (6 bases). Trimming pared 6 bases from V and 2 bases from J, leaving 10 bases between. CDR1 and CDR2 (germline): DFQATT, SNEGSKA (reference sequence). The CDR3 is made up of 12 amino acids. This CDR3 is CSARTVQETQYF. The CDR3 DNA is TGCAGTGCGAGGACAGTTCAAGAGACCCAGTACTTC.

In its sample, this clonotype was seen a few times. Written as DNA, the CDR3 is TGCGCCAGCAGCTTGCCGCTGACAGGGGGCAGGTCTGAAGCTTTCTTT. Its protein product is CASSLPLTGGRSEAFF. This sequence joins TRBV5-1 and TRBJ1-1; 10 bases line up with TRBD1. CDR1 and CDR2 from the germline V gene are SGHRS and YFSETQ. With 1 base clipped from V and 6 bases from J, the junction kept 9 bases outside the gene matches. CDR3 length: 16 amino acids.

This clonotype was counted once. V usage is TRBV12-3 or TRBV12-4 and J usage is TRBJ1-5, with 8 bases fitting TRBD1. CDR3 length: 14 amino acids. V lost 4 bases, J lost 4 bases, and 3 bases stayed unmatched. The DNA for the CDR3 is TGTGCCAGCAGTTCAGGGGGCCCTAATCAGCCCCAGCATTTT. Its protein is CASSSGGPNQPQHF.

The chain uses TRBV5-1 and TRBJ2-6, with D possibly TRBD2 on 5 matching bases. Germline V gives CDR1 SGHRS, CDR2 YFSETQ. V was shortened by 0 bases and J by 1 base, with 11 bases between the two germline ends. This CDR3 is 17 amino acids long. CDR3 in amino acids: CASSLELSGSGANVLTF. DNA of the CDR3: TGCGCCAGCAGCTTGGAACTCTCGGGGTCTGGGGCCAACGTCCTGACTTTC.

Many counts were recorded for this clonotype. The chain joins TRBV29-1 to TRBJ1-2; D is uncertain. In germline, CDR1 is SQVTM, CDR2 ANQGSEA. With 2 bases removed from V and 7 bases from J, the gap between germline ends came to 8 bases. CDR3 length equals 11 residues. The CDR3 here is CSVEQAFGYTF. For the CDR3, the DNA is TGCAGCGTTGAACAGGCTTTTGGCTACACCTTC.

This clonotype was seen at least ten times. The CDR3 spells CSARGEVSYEQYF. CDR3 nucleotides: TGCAGTGCTAGGGGAGAGGTTTCCTACGAGCAGTACTTC. The gene calls are TRBV20-1 and TRBJ2-7, with D possibly being TRBD2 (5 bases). From germline, CDR1 is DFQATT and CDR2 SNEGSKA (reference sequence). The CDR3 extends over 13 amino acids. Trimming cost V 3 bases and J 1 base, with 10 bases left between them.

This clonotype occurred a few times. The rearrangement joins TRBV29-1 to TRBJ2-1; no clear D gene. Trimming shortened V by 7 bases and J by 13 bases, and 20 bases separated the two germline ends. Germline V gene sequence: CDR1 SQVTM, CDR2 ANQGSEA. This CDR3 is 12 amino acids long. CDR3 in DNA: TGCAGCGCCCCGGGCCCCGCAGAGACCCAGTTCTTC. This translates into CSAPGPAETQFF.

In this sample, this clonotype turned up a few times. The chain is built from TRBV12-3 or TRBV12-4 and TRBJ1-5; 9 bases line up with TRBD1. This CDR3 is built from 13 residues. The V and J ends lost 6 bases and 5 bases, in that order; junction bases with no gene match: 2. CDR3 DNA sequence: TGTGCCAGCAGGCGGACAGGGGATCAGCCCCAGCATTTT. This gives the protein CASRRTGDQPQHF.

This clonotype showed up just a few times. The J gene is TRBJ2-1, the V gene TRBV28, with 12 bases lining up with TRBD2. V trimming: 2 bases; J trimming: 3 bases; junction bases outside the gene matches: 14. This CDR3 is built from 20 residues. The germline gives CDR1 MDHEN, CDR2 SYDVKM. CDR3 coding DNA: TGTGCCAGCAGTTTAAATCGTGGGCTAGCGGGAGGGCCCCGCTACAATGAGCAGTTCTTC. Its protein product is CASSLNRGLAGGPRYNEQFF.

The chain employs TRBV7-3 and TRBJ2-6; D not certain. Germline V gene data show CDR1 as SGHTA and CDR2 as FQGTGA. This CDR3 comprises 15 residues. V gave up 2 bases and J gave up 1 base, with 6 bases separating them. The CDR3 DNA reads as TGTGCCAGCAGCTTACTGGGGTCTGGGGCCAACGTCCTGACTTTC. Translating gives CASSLLGSGANVLTF. Full variable domain (missing parts from reference TRBV7-3 and TRBJ2-6): GAGVSQTPSNKVTEKGKYVELRCDPISGHTALYWYRQSLGQGPEFLIYFQGTGAADDSGLPNDRFFAVRPEGSVSTLKIQRTERGDSAVYLCASSLLGSGANVLTFGAGSRLTVL.

CDR3 loop: CASSPGGSGYYEQYF. DNA for the CDR3: TGTGCCAGCAGCCCTGGGGGTAGCGGTTACTACGAGCAGTACTTC. This chain joins TRBV7-9 and TRBJ2-7; tentatively, D is TRBD2 (6 bases). V was cut by 5 bases and J by 3 bases, with 17 bases left in between. This CDR3 is built from 15 residues. Germline V lookup: CDR1 SEHNR, CDR2 FQNEAQ (reference sequence).

The rearrangement links TRBV14 to TRBJ2-1; TRBD2 agrees at 9 bases. V lost 3 bases and J lost 6; bases outside the gene matches: 9. There are 16 residues in the CDR3. Germline CDR1 SGHDN, CDR2 FVKESK. The CDR3 here is CASSHLVAGDRNEQFF. The CDR3 nucleotides read TGTGCCAGCAGCCATCTAGTAGCGGGAGATCGCAATGAGCAGTTCTTC.

The V call is TRBV30, the J call TRBJ2-4, with D perhaps matching TRBD2 (5 bases). The DNA matches TRBJ2-7 better at its end, which makes the J call doubtful. The CDR3 covers 12 residues. Germline CDR1 and CDR2: GTSNPN and SVGIG (reference sequence). The CDR3 protein is CAWSTGSSEQYF. CDR3 nucleotide sequence: TGTGCCTGGAGTACGGGGTCGAGCGAGCAGTACTTC.

The rearrangement uses TRBV27 and TRBJ2-7; 13 bases align to TRBD2. Germline CDR1 MNHEY, CDR2 SMNVEV (reference sequence). V was clipped by 9 bases and J by 5 bases; unmatched bases: 16. The CDR3 is 17 amino acids. CDR3 sequence (DNA): TGTGCCAGTAGACCCGGGACTAGCGGGATTTATCTAGACGAGCAGTACTTC. It specifies CASRPGTSGIYLDEQYF.

The V call is TRBV11-2, the J call TRBJ2-4, with unresolved D. CDR1 is SGHAT and CDR2 is FQNNGV in the germline V gene. V dropped 1 base and J dropped 0 bases, with 16 bases sitting between them. The CDR3 spans 18 residues. The CDR3 nucleotides read TGTGCCAGCAGCTTAGGAATTTTGGGTCTTCTAGCCAAAAACATTCAGTACTTC. Residues: CASSLGILGLLAKNIQYF.

The V gene is TRBV12-3 or TRBV12-4, the J gene TRBJ2-1, with 11 bases identical to TRBD1. V gave up 6 bases and J gave up 15 bases; unmatched junction bases: 13. The CDR3 runs 14 residues. CDR3 sequence: CASSPSRGTGGTFF. The CDR3 bases are TGTGCCAGCAGCCCTTCCCGAGGGACAGGGGGTACGTTCTTC.

This chain connects TRBV29-1 to TRBJ1-1; D is unclear. Trimming left V 8 bases short and J 1 base short, with 11 bases between. This CDR3 spans 12 amino acids. Germline CDR1 and CDR2: SQVTM and ANQGSEA. The chain's CDR3 is CSSATTNTEAFF. The CDR3 region has the DNA TGCAGCTCGGCCACCACGAACACTGAAGCTTTCTTT.

The chain is built from TRBV20-1 and TRBJ2-7, with 11 bases matching TRBD2. The junction had 9 bases not matched to a gene; V was cut back by 5 bases and J by 3 bases. CDR3 size: 15 residues. Germline values: CDR1 DFQATT, CDR2 SNEGSKA (reference sequence). The CDR3 region has the DNA TGCAGTGCTGGACATACTAGCGGGAGAATCTACGAGCAGTACTTC. This gives the protein CSAGHTSGRIYEQYF.

V is TRBV11-2 and J is TRBJ2-7, with 7 positions matching TRBD2. From germline, CDR1 is SGHAT and CDR2 FQNNGV. After removal of 3 bases from V and 4 bases from J, the junction contained 3 bases not matched to a gene. The CDR3 sequence is 13 residues long. CDR3 residues: CASSLGTIYEQYF. CDR3 nucleotides: TGTGCCAGCAGCTTGGGGACTATATACGAGCAGTACTTC. Full variable domain (rest looked up from reference TRBV11-2 and TRBJ2-7): EAGVAQSPRYKIIEKRQSVAFWCNPISGHATLYWYQQILGQGPKLLIQFQNNGVVDDSQLPKDRFSAERLKGVDSTLKIQPAKLEDSAVYLCASSLGTIYEQYFGPGTRLTVT.

CDR3 loop: CASSYSVGSGSSYNEQFF. The CDR3, as DNA: TGTGCCAGCAGTTACTCGGTCGGTAGCGGGAGCTCCTACAATGAGCAGTTCTTC. The V gene is TRBV6-5, the J gene TRBJ2-1, with 9 nucleotides matching TRBD2. The CDR3 has 18 amino acids. Germline V CDR1 and CDR2: MNHEY, SVGAGI. The junction had 6 bases not matched to a gene; V was cut back by 0 bases and J by 0 bases.

This chain's CDR3 is CASSSTSGRAADTQYF. Here the CDR3 DNA reads TGTGCCAGCAGTTCGACTAGCGGGAGGGCCGCAGATACGCAGTATTTT. The chain has TRBV28 and TRBJ2-3; TRBD2 agrees at 14 bases. The CDR3 extends over 16 amino acids. Per germline, CDR1 MDHEN and CDR2 SYDVKM. Trimming at V came to 4 bases and at J to 4 bases, leaving 4 bases not matched to a gene.

The genes are TRBV18 and TRBJ1-5; the D gene is possibly TRBD1 (5 bases). The CDR3 contains 14 residues. Per germline, CDR1 KGHSH and CDR2 LQKENI. The V end was cut by 3 bases, the J end by 4 bases, with 10 bases between. CDR3 amino acids: CASSPQGLNQPQHF. DNA for the CDR3: TGTGCCAGCTCACCCCAGGGCCTTAATCAGCCCCAGCATTTT.

Comment on this clonotype: One end of the junction does not line up with germline, which may come from a read error. V and J are TRBV7-9 and TRBJ2-3, with D tentatively TRBD1 (5 bases). This CDR3 spans 13 amino acids. CDR1 is SEHNR and CDR2 is FQNEAQ in the germline V gene (reference sequence). The CDR3 loop is CASSLAYTGTQYF. CDR3 DNA sequence: TGTGCCAGCAGCCTGGCCTACACAGGTACGCAGTATTTT.

The rearrangement links TRBV21-1 to TRBJ2-5; the table's TRBD2 call for D was not verified on the DNA. TRBV21-1 is a documented pseudogene. This CDR3 contains 15 residues. Here the CDR3 DNA reads TGTGCCAGCAGCAGCCAGAGAGCGGACCTAGGGGAGCAGTACTTC. Translation gives CASSSQRADLGEQYF.

This chain joins TRBV12-3 or TRBV12-4 and TRBJ2-7, with D maybe TRBD1 (5 bases). CDR3 length equals 13 residues. V was clipped by 3 bases and J by 2 bases, with 8 bases between them. CDR3 amino acids: CASSLQGPYEQYF. CDR3 nucleotides: TGTGCCAGCAGTTTGCAGGGCCCCTACGAGCAGTACTTC.

This chain links TRBV3-1 with TRBJ2-1; D is ambiguous. Per the germline V gene, CDR1 is LGHDT and CDR2 is YNNKEL (reference sequence). V lost 1 base and J lost 4, with 20 bases in between. The CDR3 is 18 residues long. The CDR3 protein is CASSQVNGWERLYNEQFF. CDR3 bases: TGTGCCAGCAGCCAAGTCAACGGCTGGGAACGACTTTACAATGAGCAGTTCTTC.

This clonotype was found many times. The gene calls are TRBV29-1 and TRBJ2-5, with D maybe TRBD2 (6 bases). Trimming stripped 6 bases from V and 2 bases from J, with 19 bases between. Germline-derived CDR1 and CDR2 are SQVTM and ANQGSEA. The CDR3 length is 15 residues. Written as DNA, the CDR3 is TGCAGCGTGGGGGGTGAGGGCAGACGACAAGAGACCCAGTACTTC. Protein: CSVGGEGRRQETQYF.

The rearrangement links TRBV12-3 or TRBV12-4 to TRBJ2-7, with D perhaps matching TRBD2 (7 bases). This CDR3 has 16 amino acids. V was clipped by 6 bases and J by 2 bases, with 20 bases between them. CDR3 residues: CASSPGAGAIAYEQYF. As DNA, the CDR3 is TGTGCCAGCAGCCCCGGGGCGGGGGCGATAGCCTACGAGCAGTACTTC.

V gene TRBV24-1 combines with J gene TRBJ2-3; D unresolved. Germline V gene lookup returns CDR1 KGHDR and CDR2 SFDVKD. Trimming stripped 0 bases from V and 2 bases from J, with 5 bases between. This CDR3 has 14 amino acids. The CDR3 DNA reads TGTGCCACCAGTGATTTGGACACCACAGATACGCAGTATTTT. It translates to CATSDLDTTDTQYF.